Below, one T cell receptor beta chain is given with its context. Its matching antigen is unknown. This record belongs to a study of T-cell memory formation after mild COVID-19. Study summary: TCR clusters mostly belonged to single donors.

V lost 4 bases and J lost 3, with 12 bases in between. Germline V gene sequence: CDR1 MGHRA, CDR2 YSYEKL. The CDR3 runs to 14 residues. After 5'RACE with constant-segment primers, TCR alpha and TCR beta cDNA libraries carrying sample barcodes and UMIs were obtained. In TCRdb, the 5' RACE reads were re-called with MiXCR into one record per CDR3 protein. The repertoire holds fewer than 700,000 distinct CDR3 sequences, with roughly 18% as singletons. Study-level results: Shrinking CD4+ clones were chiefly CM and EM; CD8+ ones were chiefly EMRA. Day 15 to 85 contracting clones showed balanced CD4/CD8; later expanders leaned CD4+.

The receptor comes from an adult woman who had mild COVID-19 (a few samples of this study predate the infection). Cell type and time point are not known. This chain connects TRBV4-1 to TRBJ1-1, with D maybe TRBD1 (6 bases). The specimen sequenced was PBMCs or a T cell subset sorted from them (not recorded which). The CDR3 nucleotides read TGCGCCAGCAGCCCTCCAGGGGAATACACTGAAGCTTTCTTT. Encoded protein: CASSPPGEYTEAFF.